This entry concerns a single T cell receptor beta chain. Only in-frame clones appear in the TCRdb table, and some are missing; sequencing was by immunoSEQ multiplex PCR. The sample yields roughly 260,000 clones, over 75% seen once. The study recruited people aged roughly 18 to 95 years across about two dozen US areas. Clinical history as reported by participants underpinned cohort assignment. This sample is drawn from a study of blood T cell repertoires in COVID-19. Study background: Sources were T cells, B-cell-depleted T cells, or PBMCs; the material itself was cDNA or gDNA.

Trimming took 3 bases from V and 5 from J, leaving 8 bases between them. The CDR3 covers 13 residues. The rearrangement links TRBV12-3 or TRBV12-4 to TRBJ2-1, with D perhaps TRBD2 (6 bases). Input material: PBMCs or T cells enriched from blood (not recorded which). The sequence came from a woman aged 45-60 years who had recovered from COVID-19. CDR3: CASSFTSHNEQFF. For the CDR3, the DNA is TGTGCCAGCAGTTTTACTAGCCACAATGAGCAGTTCTTC.